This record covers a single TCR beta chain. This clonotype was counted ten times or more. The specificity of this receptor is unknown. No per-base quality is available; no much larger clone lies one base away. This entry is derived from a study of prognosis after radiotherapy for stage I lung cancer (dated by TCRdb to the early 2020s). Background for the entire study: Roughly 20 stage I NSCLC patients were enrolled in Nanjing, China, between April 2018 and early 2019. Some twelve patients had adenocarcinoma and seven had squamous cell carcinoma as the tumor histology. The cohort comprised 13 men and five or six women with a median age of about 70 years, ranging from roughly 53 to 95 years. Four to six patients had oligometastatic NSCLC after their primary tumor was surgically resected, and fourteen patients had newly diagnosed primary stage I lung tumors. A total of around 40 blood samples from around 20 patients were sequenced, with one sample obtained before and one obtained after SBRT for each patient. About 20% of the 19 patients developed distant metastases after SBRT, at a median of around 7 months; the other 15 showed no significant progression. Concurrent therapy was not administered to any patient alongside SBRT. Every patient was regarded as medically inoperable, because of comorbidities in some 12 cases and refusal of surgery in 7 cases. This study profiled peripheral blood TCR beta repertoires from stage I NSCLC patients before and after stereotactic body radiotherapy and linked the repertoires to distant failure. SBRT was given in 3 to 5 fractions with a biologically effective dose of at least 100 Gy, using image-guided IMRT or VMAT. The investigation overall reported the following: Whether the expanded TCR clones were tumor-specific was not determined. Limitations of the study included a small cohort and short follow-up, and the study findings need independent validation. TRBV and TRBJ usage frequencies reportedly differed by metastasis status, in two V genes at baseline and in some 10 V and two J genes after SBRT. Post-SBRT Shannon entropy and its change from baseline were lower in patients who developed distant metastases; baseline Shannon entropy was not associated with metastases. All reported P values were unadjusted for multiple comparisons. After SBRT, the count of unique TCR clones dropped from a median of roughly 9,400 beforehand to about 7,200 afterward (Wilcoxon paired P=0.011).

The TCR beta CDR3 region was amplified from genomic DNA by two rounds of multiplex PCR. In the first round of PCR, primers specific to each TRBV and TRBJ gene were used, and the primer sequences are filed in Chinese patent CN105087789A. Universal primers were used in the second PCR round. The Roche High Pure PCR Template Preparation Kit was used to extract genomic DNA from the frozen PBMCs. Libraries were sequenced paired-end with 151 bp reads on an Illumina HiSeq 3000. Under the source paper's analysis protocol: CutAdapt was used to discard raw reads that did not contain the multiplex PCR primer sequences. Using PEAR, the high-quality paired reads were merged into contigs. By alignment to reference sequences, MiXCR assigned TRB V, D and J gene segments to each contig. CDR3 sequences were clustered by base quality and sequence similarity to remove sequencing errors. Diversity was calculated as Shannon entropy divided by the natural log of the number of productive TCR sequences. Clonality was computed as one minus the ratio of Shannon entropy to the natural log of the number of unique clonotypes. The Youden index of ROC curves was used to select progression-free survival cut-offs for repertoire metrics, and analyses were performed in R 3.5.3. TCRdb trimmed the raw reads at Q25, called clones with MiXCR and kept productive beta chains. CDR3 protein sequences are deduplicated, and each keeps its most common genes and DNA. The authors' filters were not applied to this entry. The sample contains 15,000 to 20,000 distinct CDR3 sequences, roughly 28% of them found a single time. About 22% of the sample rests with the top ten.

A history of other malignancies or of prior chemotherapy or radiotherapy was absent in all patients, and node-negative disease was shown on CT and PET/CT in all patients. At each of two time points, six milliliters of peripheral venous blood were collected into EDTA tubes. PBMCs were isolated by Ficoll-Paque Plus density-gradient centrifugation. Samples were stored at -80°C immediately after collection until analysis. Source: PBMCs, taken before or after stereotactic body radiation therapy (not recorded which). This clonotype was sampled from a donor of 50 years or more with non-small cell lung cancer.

The nucleotides are TGCGCCAGCAGCTTAGGGGCGCCGACCTACGAGCAGTACTTC. Its protein is CASSLGAPTYEQYF. The chain joins TRBV5-1 to TRBJ2-7, and perhaps TRBD1 as D gene, on 5 matching bases. V loses 2 bases, J loses 2 bases, and the germline ends lie 11 bases apart. The CDR3 covers 14 residues, taking in both the cysteine and the phenylalanine. Only the CDR3 DNA is retained, 42 bases long and in frame from the first base. Based on the germline V gene, the CDR1 and CDR2 sequences are SGHRS and YFSETQ.